One sample yielded the 23 T cell receptor beta chains listed below, sequenced in a study of neurological immune-mediated disorders. Via MiXCR, TCRdb re-called the 5' RACE reads, giving one row per CDR3 protein. The sample has more than 45,000 distinct CDR3 sequences; more than 3% are singletons. The sequenced material came from PBMCs. The receptors shown here come from a young man with multiple sclerosis.

This clonotype was recorded many times. The chain links TRBV20-1 to TRBJ1-2; D is undetermined. The V gene lost 5 bases and the J gene lost 6 bases, with 7 bases spanning the gap. The CDR3 loop spans 10 amino acids. In germline, CDR1 is DFQATT, CDR2 SNEGSKA (reference sequence). The CDR3 is CSAGRDGYTF. The CDR3 bases are TGCAGTGCTGGGAGGGATGGCTACACCTTC.

This clonotype was recorded many times. This chain joins TRBV12-3 or TRBV12-4 and TRBJ1-4; the D gene is possibly TRBD1 (5 bases). This CDR3 region has 14 residues. The V and J ends lost 7 bases and 7 bases respectively, with 16 bases between them. The CDR3 loop reads CASTLGVGGEKLFF. Here the CDR3 DNA reads TGTGCCAGCACCCTAGGGGTGGGTGGTGAAAAACTGTTTTTT.

This clonotype showed up many times. This chain uses TRBV5-5 with TRBJ1-1; TRBD1 agrees at 8 bases. Germline CDR1 reads SGHKS; CDR2 reads YYEKEE (reference sequence). V shed 4 bases, J shed 11 bases, and the junction held 7 bases outside the gene matches. The CDR3 is 12 amino acids. Here the CDR3 DNA reads TGTGCCAGCAGCCCGACAGGGGAAGAGGCTTTCTTT. Amino acids: CASSPTGEEAFF.

This clonotype was found many times. V and J are TRBV6-5 and TRBJ1-1; 8 bases match TRBD1. Trimming took 5 bases from V and 0 from J; bases not matched to a gene: 14. Germline V gene sequence: CDR1 MNHEY, CDR2 SVGAGI. The CDR3 is 18 residues long. The CDR3 reads CASSPTSPTGALNTEAFF. The CDR3, as DNA: TGTGCCAGCAGTCCAACCTCTCCGACAGGGGCCCTGAACACTGAAGCTTTCTTT.

This clonotype came up many times. This sequence joins TRBV20-1 and TRBJ2-2, with 7 nucleotides matching TRBD1. The CDR3 is 11 amino acids. Germline assignment: CDR1 DFQATT and CDR2 SNEGSKA (reference sequence). The trim removed 5 bases at V and 8 bases at J, leaving 2 bases unmatched. The CDR3 nucleotides read TGCAGTGCTGACAGGGTGGGGGAGCTGTTTTTT. As protein: CSADRVGELFF.

This clonotype was counted many times. V is TRBV5-6 and J is TRBJ2-2; possibly TRBD2 for D (5 bases). Between the trimmed V and J ends, which lost 5 bases and 4 bases, there was a span of 15 bases. The length of the CDR3 is 15 residues. The V gene's germline CDR1 is SGHDT and CDR2 YYEEEE. The CDR3 protein is CASRFGGLATGELFF. The CDR3 nucleotides read TGTGCCAGCAGATTCGGTGGGCTAGCCACCGGGGAGCTGTTTTTT.

This clonotype was detected a few times. The gene calls are TRBV12-3 or TRBV12-4 and TRBJ1-3; the match to TRBD1 covers 7 bases. V shed 1 base, J shed 2 bases, and the junction held 5 bases outside the gene matches. The CDR3 contains 16 residues. The CDR3 loop reads CASSLGDSRAGNTIYF. As DNA, the CDR3 is TGTGCCAGCAGTTTAGGGGACAGCAGGGCTGGAAACACCATATATTTT.

This clonotype was detected many times. The chain links TRBV6-5 to TRBJ1-2; 7 positions agree with TRBD1. The CDR3 consists of 16 residues. V shed 0 bases, J shed 6 bases, and the junction held 10 bases outside the gene matches. Germline lookup yields CDR1 MNHEY and CDR2 SVGAGI. The CDR3 here is CASSYSSRQGSDGYTF. The CDR3 DNA follows: TGTGCCAGCAGTTACTCCTCGAGACAGGGTAGCGATGGCTACACCTTC.

This clonotype was seen at least ten times. This chain links TRBV7-4 with TRBJ2-3, with D perhaps matching TRBD2 (5 bases). The V gene lost 5 bases and the J gene lost 2 bases, with 11 bases spanning the gap. This CDR3 is built from 14 residues. The germline gives CDR1 SGHVT, CDR2 SQSDAQ. This chain's CDR3 is CASSRAGLTDTQYF. The CDR3 bases are TGTGCCAGCAGCCGTGCGGGCCTCACAGATACGCAGTATTTT.

This clonotype was detected ten times or more. V is TRBV29-1 and J is TRBJ2-3; TRBD1 matches 7 bases. V trimming: 0 bases; J trimming: 3 bases; junction bases outside the gene matches: 3. Germline-derived CDR1 and CDR2 are SQVTM and ANQGSEA. The CDR3 extends over 14 amino acids. The CDR3 sequence: CSVEEGTVTDTQYF. CDR3 DNA sequence: TGCAGCGTTGAAGAAGGGACAGTGACAGATACGCAGTATTTT.

This clonotype has ten or more counts. CDR3 loop: CASSLQGNTYEQYF. CDR3 DNA: TGCGCCAGCAGCTTGCAAGGGAATACCTACGAGCAGTACTTC. The V call is TRBV5-1, the J call TRBJ2-7; D unresolved. This CDR3 region has 14 residues. CDR1 is SGHRS and CDR2 is YFSETQ in the germline V gene. V gave up 1 base and J gave up 2 bases, with 10 bases separating them.

This clonotype occurred many times. The J gene is TRBJ2-3, the V gene TRBV20-1; D might be TRBD2 (7 bases). The CDR3 spans 14 residues. Germline CDR1 and CDR2: DFQATT and SNEGSKA (reference sequence). Between the trimmed V and J ends, which lost 2 bases and 0 bases, there was a span of 9 bases. The DNA for the CDR3 is TGCAGTGCTAGAAGGGGGGGCAGCACAGATACGCAGTATTTT. Protein: CSARRGGSTDTQYF.

Concerning this clonotype itself: With a much larger clone just one base away, this may be a read error. The V call is TRBV7-3, the J call TRBJ2-1, with 10 bases that match TRBD2. The germline CDR1 and CDR2 sequences are SGHTA and FQGTGA. The length of the CDR3 is 16 residues. After removal of 3 bases from V and 10 bases from J, the junction contained 12 bases not matched to a gene. The CDR3 region has the DNA TGTGCCAGCAGCTTCCAAGCGGGAGGGATGCAGGGGGAGCAGTTCTTC. The encoded protein is CASSFQAGGMQGEQFF.

Many counts were recorded for this clonotype. The V call is TRBV15, the J call TRBJ1-2; weak D call: TRBD1 (5 bases). The V and J ends lost 1 base and 6 bases respectively, with 9 bases between them. This CDR3 is 13 amino acids long. Looked up from germline, CDR1 is LNHNV and CDR2 is YYDKDF (reference sequence). The CDR3 region is CATSRGRGDGYTF. The CDR3 coding sequence is TGTGCCACCAGCAGAGGCCGGGGGGATGGCTACACCTTC. Combining the CDR3 with reference TRBV15 and TRBJ1-2 gives the whole variable domain DAMVIQNPRYQVTQFGKPVTLSCSQTLNHNVMYWYQQKSSQAPKLLFHYYDKDFNNEADTPDNFQSRRPNTSFCFLDIRSPGLGDTAMYLCATSRGRGDGYTFGSGTRLTVV.

This clonotype was picked up many times. J is TRBJ2-5 and V is TRBV9; possible D gene TRBD1, 6 bases. Deletions cut 0 bases from V and 5 bases from J, with 11 bases between. CDR1 and CDR2 from the germline V gene are SGDLS and YYNGEE. This CDR3 is built from 14 residues. For the CDR3, the DNA is TGTGCCAGCAGCGTAGTAGGGGGAATGGAGACCCAGTACTTC. Protein sequence: CASSVVGGMETQYF.

This clonotype was observed many times. The V gene is TRBV7-8, the J gene TRBJ2-7; the D gene could be TRBD1 or TRBD2 (5 bases each). Trimming cost V 0 bases and J 1 base, with 10 bases left between them. Germline lookup yields CDR1 SGHVS and CDR2 FQNEAQ. This CDR3 contains 15 residues. CDR3 residues: CASSLARGPSYEQYF. The CDR3 DNA sequence: TGTGCCAGCAGCTTAGCGAGGGGTCCGTCCTACGAGCAGTACTTC.

This clonotype showed up many times. The V and J genes are TRBV5-5 and TRBJ1-1; 10 bases are shared with TRBD1. The CDR3 is 18 residues long. V dropped 1 base and J dropped 5; count of bases not matched to a gene: 14. Germline-derived CDR1 and CDR2 are SGHKS and YYEKEE (reference sequence). CDR3: CASSLYFSDRGRGTEAFF. CDR3 DNA sequence: TGTGCCAGCAGCTTGTACTTTAGCGACAGGGGGCGAGGAACTGAAGCTTTCTTT.

This chain connects TRBV6-1 to TRBJ1-2, with 9 bases identical to TRBD1. Unmatched junction bases numbered 11, after V lost 4 bases and J lost 8 bases. Germline V gives CDR1 MNHNS, CDR2 SASEGT. The CDR3 runs to 15 residues. CDR3 in DNA: TGTGCCAGCAGTGGATCCCGGGACAGGGAGATGGGCTACACCTTC. Translated, it gives CASSGSRDREMGYTF.

Ten or more counts support this clonotype. The gene calls are TRBV7-2 and TRBJ1-2; TRBD1 might be the D (6 bases). Germline CDR1 and CDR2: SGHTA and FQGNSA. The CDR3 loop spans 16 amino acids. The V and J ends lost 4 bases and 5 bases respectively, with 20 bases between them. DNA for the CDR3: TGTGCCAGCAGCTCCCAGACGACAGGCGAGGCTTATGGCTACACCTTC. It specifies CASSSQTTGEAYGYTF.

This clonotype showed up many times. The V and J genes are TRBV12-3 or TRBV12-4 and TRBJ2-5; D gene unclear. This CDR3 has 15 amino acids. The V end was cut by 2 bases, the J end by 5 bases, with 15 bases between. CDR3 nucleotides: TGTGCCAGCAGTTTATACGGGTGGATACAGGAGACCCAGTACTTC. Its protein product is CASSLYGWIQETQYF.

This clonotype was detected many times. The J gene is TRBJ2-1, the V gene TRBV10-3; TRBD2 agrees at 10 bases. The CDR3 loop spans 13 amino acids. V shed 8 bases, J shed 2 bases, and the junction held 0 bases outside the gene matches. CDR1 and CDR2 from the germline V gene are ENHRY and SYGVKD. The CDR3 sequence is CAIGLAAYNEQFF. In DNA, the CDR3 is TGTGCCATCGGACTAGCGGCCTACAATGAGCAGTTCTTC.

This clonotype was seen at least ten times. V and J are TRBV9 and TRBJ1-1; D might be TRBD1 (5 bases). Germline CDR1 and CDR2: SGDLS and YYNGEE. The CDR3 has 15 residues. Trimming cost V 0 bases and J 0 bases, with 9 bases left between them. The CDR3 DNA sequence: TGTGCCAGCAGCGTAGCGATAGGGGTGAACACTGAAGCTTTCTTT. It encodes CASSVAIGVNTEAFF.

This clonotype appeared many times. This rearrangement joins TRBV6-6 to TRBJ2-1; 11 bases agree with TRBD2. Germline V gene sequence: CDR1 MNHNY, CDR2 SVGAGI (reference sequence). V gave up 5 bases and J gave up 6 bases; unmatched junction bases: 6. This CDR3 has 15 residues. The CDR3 region is CASSIAGGTGNEQFF. In DNA form, the CDR3 reads TGTGCCAGCAGTATAGCGGGAGGGACGGGCAATGAGCAGTTCTTC.